One and the same sample provided the 25 T cell receptor beta chains below, sequenced in a study of CD8 T cells in Susac syndrome. The authors reverse transcribed roughly 0.45 to 1 ug RNA with random hexamers. TCRdb re-called the immunoSEQ multiplex PCR reads with MiXCR, one entry per CDR3 protein. This repertoire shows 250,000 or so distinct CDR3 sequences, about 94% found once; its top ten account for 0.055% to 0.075%. The sequenced material came from CD4+ T cells from PBMCs. All receptors come from a human donor with multiple sclerosis.

The V gene is TRBV6-6, the J gene TRBJ1-5; 10 bases agree with TRBD1. J lost 5 bases, V lost 7 bases, and 8 bases had no gene match. Germline-derived CDR1 and CDR2 are MNHNY and SVGAGI (reference sequence). CDR3 length: 15 amino acids. CDR3 sequence (DNA): TGTGCCAGCACCTCAGGACAGGGGGTGTATCAGCCCCAGCATTTT. Translated: CASTSGQGVYQPQHF.

The rearrangement joins TRBV11-3 to TRBJ1-3, with D maybe TRBD1 (5 bases). CDR1 is SGHNT and CDR2 is YENEEA in the germline V gene. Trimming took off 5 bases at V and 1 base at J, with 9 bases between the two ends. This CDR3 contains 14 residues. The CDR3: CASSQGLSGNTIYF. The CDR3 nucleotides read TGTGCCAGCAGCCAGGGACTATCTGGAAACACCATATATTTT.

This chain joins TRBV28 and TRBJ2-5; D unresolved. The CDR3 consists of 13 residues. Germline V gene lookup returns CDR1 MDHEN and CDR2 SYDVKM. V shed 6 bases and J shed 4 bases, with 12 bases lying between them. The chain's CDR3 is CASSPPRLETQYF. As DNA, the CDR3 is TGTGCCAGCAGCCCCCCACGGCTAGAGACCCAGTACTTC.

The chain has TRBV12-3 or TRBV12-4 and TRBJ2-1; D remains unclear. V was clipped by 3 bases and J by 6 bases, with 9 bases between them. This CDR3 region has 13 residues. The CDR3 DNA reads as TGTGCCAGCAGTTTCCTGAGGAGCAATGAGCAGTTCTTC. Translated: CASSFLRSNEQFF.

This rearrangement joins TRBV9 to TRBJ2-5, with 8 bases that match TRBD2. This CDR3 is 14 amino acids long. Losses at the gene ends were 4 bases for V and 2 bases for J; bases not matched to a gene: 4. From germline, CDR1 is SGDLS and CDR2 YYNGEE. This chain's CDR3 is CASSSTGGQETQYF. The DNA for the CDR3 is TGTGCCAGCAGCTCTACGGGGGGGCAAGAGACCCAGTACTTC.

This clonotype was detected once. The rearrangement links TRBV6-2 or TRBV6-3 to TRBJ2-6; TRBD2 is a possible D gene (5 bases). Trimming removed 7 bases from V and 0 bases from J, with 22 bases in between. Germline V gives CDR1 MNHEY, CDR2 SVGEGT. The CDR3 is 19 residues long. The CDR3 DNA reads TGTGCCAGCACCCCTATCGCTCGGGGAACCGGCTCTGGGGCCAACGTCCTGACTTTC. Encoded protein: CASTPIARGTGSGANVLTF.

V gene TRBV29-1 combines with J gene TRBJ2-1, with D perhaps matching TRBD1 or TRBD2 (7 bases each). This CDR3 is built from 15 residues. The V end lost 0 bases, the J end lost 2 bases, and 11 bases lay between the germline ends. Germline-derived CDR1 and CDR2 are SQVTM and ANQGSEA. CDR3: CSVEDRGGTYNEQFF. CDR3 coding DNA: TGCAGCGTTGAAGACAGGGGGGGCACCTACAATGAGCAGTTCTTC.

The V gene is TRBV5-1, the J gene TRBJ1-5; D not resolved. This CDR3 contains 15 residues. The germline V gene has CDR1 SGHRS and CDR2 YFSETQ. Trimming removed 1 base from V and 0 bases from J, with 8 bases in between. The CDR3 loop is CASSLSGDSNQPQHF. The CDR3 bases are TGCGCCAGCAGCTTGTCCGGGGATAGCAATCAGCCCCAGCATTTT. Looking up the rest from reference TRBV5-1 and TRBJ1-5 gives the full variable domain: KAGVTQTPRYLIKTRGQQVTLSCSPISGHRSVSWYQQTPGQGLQFLFEYFSETQRNKGNFPGRFSGRQFSNSRSEMNVSTLELGDSALYLCASSLSGDSNQPQHFGDGTRLSIL.

The rearrangement links TRBV19 to TRBJ2-7; 7 bases map to TRBD1. From germline, CDR1 is LNHDA and CDR2 SQIVND (reference sequence). CDR3 size: 13 residues. The trim removed 8 bases at V and 3 bases at J, leaving 7 bases unmatched. CDR3 nucleotides: TGTGCCAGTGCCGGGGCAGGGGGCTACGAGCAGTACTTC. Translated, it gives CASAGAGGYEQYF.

The chain carries TRBV29-1 and TRBJ2-1; 7 bases agree with TRBD2. Germline CDR1 SQVTM, CDR2 ANQGSEA. CDR3 length equals 15 residues. V was pared by 4 bases and J by 5 bases, with 11 bases of the junction left unmatched. The CDR3 DNA reads TGCAGCGTTGCTCAAACTAGCGCCTTTAACAATGAGCAGTTCTTC. Translation: CSVAQTSAFNNEQFF.

V and J are TRBV2 and TRBJ1-2; 7 bases are shared with TRBD1. This CDR3 contains 16 residues. Unmatched junction bases numbered 10, after V lost 6 bases and J lost 0 bases. CDR1 and CDR2 from the germline V gene are SNHLY and FYNNEI. The CDR3 is CASRLGQARSNYGYTF. Here the CDR3 DNA reads TGTGCCAGCAGGCTAGGACAGGCCCGCTCTAACTATGGCTACACCTTC.

This chain uses TRBV24-1 with TRBJ2-3; TRBD2 matches at 8 bases. The V segment lost 2 bases and the J segment 6 bases; nucleotides outside the gene matches: 9. CDR1 and CDR2 (germline): KGHDR, SFDVKD. The CDR3 runs to 16 residues. The CDR3 region is CATSDYGLAPWDTQYF. The CDR3 DNA sequence: TGTGCCACCAGTGATTATGGACTAGCCCCTTGGGATACGCAGTATTTT.

The rearrangement uses TRBV19 and TRBJ2-2; the D call may be TRBD1 or TRBD2 (5 bases each). CDR3 length: 14 residues. CDR1 and CDR2 (germline): LNHDA, SQIVND (reference sequence). V was trimmed by 3 bases and J by 6 bases, leaving 11 bases between them. The CDR3, as DNA: TGTGCCAGTAGTATTCATGGGGGTCCCGGGGAGCTGTTTTTT. Translated, it gives CASSIHGGPGELFF.

The J gene is TRBJ2-5, the V gene TRBV10-3; D could derive from TRBD1 or TRBD2 (5 bases each). Germline V CDR1 and CDR2: ENHRY, SYGVKD. V gave up 4 bases and J gave up 5 bases, with 11 bases separating them. The CDR3 extends over 13 amino acids. The CDR3 DNA reads TGTGCCATCAGTGGGGGGTATTCGGAGACCCAGTACTTC. This translates into CAISGGYSETQYF.

This sequence joins TRBV3-1 and TRBJ2-5; D gene uncertain. The CDR3 spans 15 residues. V was cut by 0 bases and J by 1 base, with 9 bases left in between. The germline V gene encodes CDR1 LGHDT and CDR2 YNNKEL (reference sequence). CDR3 region: CASSQDTRTQETQYF. The DNA of the CDR3 is TGTGCCAGCAGCCAAGATACCCGGACCCAAGAGACCCAGTACTTC.

The chain employs TRBV6-5 and TRBJ2-2, with 13 bases fitting TRBD2. In germline, CDR1 is MNHEY, CDR2 SVGAGI. CDR3 length: 14 amino acids. The V and J ends lost 6 bases and 5 bases, in that order; junction bases with no gene match: 0. The DNA for the CDR3 is TGTGCCAGCAGGACTAGCGGGGGGACCGGGGAGCTGTTTTTT. Protein product: CASRTSGGTGELFF.

The J gene is TRBJ2-2, the V gene TRBV20-1; D is perhaps TRBD1 (5 bases). This CDR3 comprises 13 residues. Trimming left V 3 bases short and J 9 bases short, with 14 bases between. CDR1 is DFQATT, CDR2 SNEGSKA, per germline (reference sequence). In DNA form, the CDR3 reads TGCAGTGCTAGCCCCGACAGTGCCAGGGAGCTGTTTTTT. This gives the protein CSASPDSARELFF.

The rearrangement uses TRBV7-9 and TRBJ2-5; D might be TRBD2 (6 bases). Germline V CDR1 and CDR2: SEHNR, FQNEAQ (reference sequence). The V end was cut by 2 bases, the J end by 1 base, with 17 bases between. The CDR3 is 17 residues long. The CDR3 DNA sequence: TGTGCCAGCAGCTTACGTGTCCCTGCGGAGGGCCAAGAGACCCAGTACTTC. Residues: CASSLRVPAEGQETQYF.

The V call is TRBV5-1, the J call TRBJ2-5, with 7 bases matching TRBD2. Germline V gene lookup returns CDR1 SGHRS and CDR2 YFSETQ. V gave up 0 bases and J gave up 7 bases; unmatched junction bases: 6. This CDR3 is 14 amino acids long. The CDR3 here is CASSLASREATQYF. For the CDR3, the DNA is TGCGCCAGCAGCTTGGCCTCCCGGGAGGCGACCCAGTACTTC.

Details on this clonotype: A read error may produce the germline difference seen at one junction end. This rearrangement joins TRBV5-1 to TRBJ2-3; 9 bases are a match to TRBD2. The CDR3 is 15 residues long. Germline CDR1 is SGHRS and CDR2 is YFSETQ. CDR3 residues: CASSLAGAGTDTQYF. CDR3 nucleotide sequence: TGTGCCAGCAGCTTAGCGGGAGCGGGCACAGATACGCAGTATTTT.

V and J are TRBV9 and TRBJ2-7; 7 positions match TRBD2. The CDR3 has 16 residues. Germline loops: CDR1 SGDLS, CDR2 YYNGEE. Unmatched junction bases numbered 12, after V lost 3 bases and J lost 3 bases. Here the CDR3 reads CASSANGGIPLYEQYF. The CDR3 nucleotides are TGTGCCAGCAGCGCGAACGGGGGGATACCTCTCTACGAGCAGTACTTC.

V is TRBV5-1 and J is TRBJ1-1, with TRBD1 matching 9 bases. V gave up 0 bases and J gave up 5 bases; unmatched junction bases: 8. The CDR3 is 16 residues long. Germline V gene data show CDR1 as SGHRS and CDR2 as YFSETQ. The CDR3 loop is CASSLAGTGQDTEAFF. DNA of the CDR3: TGCGCCAGCAGCTTGGCTGGGACAGGGCAGGATACTGAAGCTTTCTTT.

V and J are TRBV25-1 and TRBJ2-5; D uncertain. From germline, CDR1 is MGHDK and CDR2 SYGVNS. V dropped 2 bases and J dropped 4 bases, with 5 bases sitting between them. This CDR3 is 12 amino acids long. CDR3 sequence (DNA): TGTGCCAGCAGTGAACCCCGAGAGACCCAGTACTTC. Encoded protein: CASSEPRETQYF.

The CDR3 region has the DNA TGTGCCAGCAGCTTACCGGGCCTTCTCTATGGCTACACCTTC. Residues: CASSLPGLLYGYTF. The chain has TRBV11-2 and TRBJ1-2; D uncertain. The ends were cut back, 2 bases at V and 4 bases at J, with 11 bases in the middle. The germline V gene encodes CDR1 SGHAT and CDR2 FQNNGV. This CDR3 is 14 amino acids long.

The V and J genes are TRBV19 and TRBJ2-4; 10 nucleotides line up with TRBD1. The germline V gene has CDR1 LNHDA and CDR2 SQIVND (reference sequence). The CDR3 is 16 amino acids. V lost 1 base, J lost 6 bases, and 6 bases stayed unmatched. The CDR3 sequence is CASSIGDRGLGNIQYF. For the CDR3, the DNA is TGTGCCAGTAGTATAGGGGACAGGGGACTAGGAAACATTCAGTACTTC. Variable domain in full (rest from reference TRBV19 and TRBJ2-4): DGGITQSPKYLFRKEGQNVTLSCEQNLNHDAMYWYRQDPGQGLRLIYYSQIVNDFQKGDIAEGYSVSREKKESFPLTVTSAQKNPTAFYLCASSIGDRGLGNIQYFGAGTRLSVL.